This T cell receptor (beta chain) was sequenced for a study of blood T cell repertoires in COVID-19. As for the study in general: Donors in the United States, Italy and Spain gave samples during acute or convalescent COVID-19.

CDR3 length: 15 amino acids. Trimming at V came to 4 bases and at J to 5 bases, leaving 7 bases not matched to a gene. CDR1 is SEHNR, CDR2 FQNEAQ, per germline (reference sequence). TCRdb's table, derived via immunoSEQ multiplex PCR, lists solely in-frame clones and lacks some. There are 87,000 or so clones in the sample; about 85% occur only once, and about 2% lies in the top ten. The chain employs TRBV7-9 and TRBJ1-5; 8 nucleotides line up with TRBD1. Sequenced input: peripheral blood. The sequence derives from a woman between 65 and 79 years old with acute or convalescent COVID-19. CDR3 loop: CASSSGTGTYQPQHF. CDR3 DNA sequence: TGTGCCAGCAGCTCTGGGACAGGAACCTATCAGCCCCAGCATTTT.